A single sample is the source of the 18 T cell receptor beta chains below, sequenced in a study of OX40 agonist ivuxolimab in advanced cancers. The data were produced by immunoSEQ multiplex PCR, yet TCRdb's version contains in-frame clones alone and is incomplete. The sample lists 30,000 to 40,000 clones; 80% to 85% were seen once. Source: CD4+ or CD8+ T cells sorted from blood, taken in a trial of the OX40 agonist ivuxolimab. The origin of the receptors is an adult with an advanced solid tumor such as melanoma, head and neck, liver or kidney cancer.

The rearrangement joins TRBV6-6 to TRBJ2-5; D gene ambiguous. CDR1 is MNHNY and CDR2 is SVGAGI in the germline V gene (reference sequence). With 6 bases removed from V and 5 bases from J, the gap between germline ends came to 13 bases. CDR3 length: 13 amino acids. This CDR3 is CASRRGLSETQYF. CDR3 sequence (DNA): TGTGCCAGCAGGCGTGGCCTCTCGGAGACCCAGTACTTC.

This rearrangement joins TRBV19 to TRBJ1-1; D uncertain. Germline V CDR1 and CDR2: LNHDA, SQIVND (reference sequence). CDR3 length equals 13 residues. V shed 7 bases and J shed 2 bases, with 11 bases lying between them. The CDR3 spells CASTREGNTEAFF. The CDR3 DNA reads TGTGCCAGTACACGGGAGGGAAACACTGAAGCTTTCTTT.

The chain is built from TRBV4-2 and TRBJ2-7; 11 bases map to TRBD2. Germline V gene sequence: CDR1 LGHNA, CDR2 YNFKEQ. This CDR3 has 17 amino acids. Trimming removed 2 bases from V and 2 bases from J; junction bases left unmatched: 8. The CDR3, as DNA: TGTGCCAGCAGCCAATCCGGTCTAGCGGGGGGCACCTACGAGCAGTACTTC. The encoded protein is CASSQSGLAGGTYEQYF.

V is TRBV7-2 and J is TRBJ2-5; D not certain. The V end was cut by 5 bases, the J end by 5 bases, with 12 bases between. Germline CDR1 SGHTA, CDR2 FQGNSA. This CDR3 region has 13 residues. The CDR3 loop is CASSRFFSETQYF. CDR3 nucleotides: TGTGCCAGCAGCCGATTCTTTTCCGAGACCCAGTACTTC.

The CDR3 here is CASCGTGGSGAQYF. As DNA, the CDR3 is TGCGCCAGTTGCGGGACAGGGGGATCAGGGGCCCAGTACTTC. The rearrangement links TRBV23-1 to TRBJ2-5, with TRBD1 matching over 11 bases. TRBV23-1 is known as an ORF, though its function is uncertain. CDR3 length: 14 amino acids. The V segment lost 9 bases and the J segment 9 bases; nucleotides outside the gene matches: 12.

The chain is built from TRBV14 and TRBJ2-3, with D hard to call. CDR1 and CDR2 (germline): SGHDN, FVKESK. The CDR3 covers 16 residues. V was trimmed by 0 bases and J by 4 bases, leaving 14 bases between them. DNA of the CDR3: TGTGCCAGCAGCCAAGATCTAGGCAGGACCTCAGATACGCAGTATTTT. It translates to CASSQDLGRTSDTQYF. Filled out from reference TRBV14 and TRBJ2-3, the complete variable domain reads EAGVTQFPSHSVIEKGQTVTLRCDPISGHDNLYWYRRVMGKEIKFLLHFVKESKQDESGMPNNRFLAERTGGTYSTLKVQPAELEDSGVYFCASSQDLGRTSDTQYFGPGTRLTVL.

This clone was picked up a small number of times. This chain joins TRBV6-1 and TRBJ1-6; D ambiguous. This CDR3 comprises 15 residues. Trimming shortened V by 7 bases and J by 10 bases, and 20 bases separated the two germline ends. From germline, CDR1 is MNHNS and CDR2 SASEGT. The CDR3: CASKSDPGPGSPLHF. The CDR3 nucleotides are TGTGCCAGCAAATCCGACCCCGGGCCGGGGTCACCCCTCCACTTT.

The chain couples TRBV20-1 to TRBJ2-2; D gene uncertain. V was pared by 3 bases and J by 8 bases, with 7 bases between. The germline CDR1 and CDR2 sequences are DFQATT and SNEGSKA (reference sequence). CDR3 length: 11 amino acids. CDR3 protein: CSASLGGELFF. CDR3 sequence (DNA): TGCAGTGCTAGTCTGGGAGGGGAGCTGTTTTTT.

The chain is built from TRBV19 and TRBJ2-7; 7 bases fit TRBD1. The CDR3 extends over 15 amino acids. V shed 2 bases and J 0 bases; nucleotides not matched to a gene: 4. Germline V gene lookup returns CDR1 LNHDA and CDR2 SQIVND (reference sequence). CDR3 amino acids: CASSIRQGLSYEQYF. Here the CDR3 DNA reads TGTGCCAGTAGTATACGACAGGGCCTCTCCTACGAGCAGTACTTC.

V and J are TRBV28 and TRBJ2-2; tentative D call: TRBD1 (6 bases). The CDR3 extends over 16 amino acids. V was shortened by 6 bases and J by 1 base, with 15 bases between the two germline ends. The germline gives CDR1 MDHEN, CDR2 SYDVKM. CDR3 in DNA: TGTGCCAGCAGCTTAACGGGACACATGAACACCGGGGAGCTGTTTTTT. Encoded protein: CASSLTGHMNTGELFF. Complete variable domain (other parts from reference TRBV28 and TRBJ2-2): DVKVTQSSRYLVKRTGEKVFLECVQDMDHENMFWYRQDPGLGLRLIYFSYDVKMKEKGDIPEGYSVSREKKERFSLILESASTNQTSMYLCASSLTGHMNTGELFFGEGSRLTVL.

The chain carries TRBV19 and TRBJ2-2; D is unresolved. The CDR3 is 17 residues long. CDR1 is LNHDA, CDR2 SQIVND, per germline (reference sequence). V dropped 0 bases and J dropped 2 bases, with 13 bases sitting between them. For the CDR3, the DNA is TGTGCCAGTAGTATAGATGGGCGGAGTCGAAACACCGGGGAGCTGTTTTTT. This translates into CASSIDGRSRNTGELFF.

The CDR3 region has the DNA TGTGCCAGCAGTTTCAGTCAAGGACGCAGTGGGGCCGATGAGCAGTTCTTC. It is translated as CASSFSQGRSGADEQFF. This chain joins TRBV28 and TRBJ2-1; D perhaps matches TRBD1 (5 bases). There are 17 residues in the CDR3. V was shortened by 3 bases and J by 8 bases, with 23 bases between the two germline ends. Germline CDR1 MDHEN, CDR2 SYDVKM.

CDR3 sequence (DNA): TGCAGCGTTGAAAGGGCCCGGAACACCGGGGAGCTGTTTTTT. Its protein is CSVERARNTGELFF. This sequence joins TRBV29-1 and TRBJ2-2; D gene unclear. V was pared by 2 bases and J by 1 base, with 8 bases between. This CDR3 contains 14 residues. CDR1 is SQVTM, CDR2 ANQGSEA, per germline.

The V and J genes are TRBV5-1 and TRBJ2-5; D perhaps matches TRBD1 (6 bases). CDR1 and CDR2 from the germline V gene are SGHRS and YFSETQ. Trimming took off 4 bases at V and 5 bases at J, with 12 bases between the two ends. This CDR3 has 13 amino acids. For the CDR3, the DNA is TGCGCCAGCAGCCCACAGGGTCTGGAGACCCAGTACTTC. It encodes CASSPQGLETQYF. Looking up the rest from reference TRBV5-1 and TRBJ2-5 gives the full variable domain: KAGVTQTPRYLIKTRGQQVTLSCSPISGHRSVSWYQQTPGQGLQFLFEYFSETQRNKGNFPGRFSGRQFSNSRSEMNVSTLELGDSALYLCASSPQGLETQYFGPGTRLLVL.

The J gene is TRBJ2-5, the V gene TRBV30; 11 bases line up with TRBD2. This CDR3 comprises 15 residues. J was trimmed by 0 bases and V by 2 bases; bases with no gene match: 2. The germline CDR1 and CDR2 sequences are GTSNPN and SVGIG (reference sequence). CDR3 sequence: CAWSSSGGYQETQYF. The CDR3 DNA reads TGTGCCTGGAGTTCTAGCGGGGGGTACCAAGAGACCCAGTACTTC.

The V and J genes are TRBV15 and TRBJ2-3, with D perhaps matching TRBD1 (6 bases). The CDR3 is 17 residues long. Germline CDR1 reads LNHNV; CDR2 reads YYDKDF (reference sequence). Between the trimmed V and J ends, which lost 3 bases and 2 bases, there was a span of 18 bases. The CDR3 nucleotides are TGTGCCACCAGCAGCGAGATGACAGGCTCGGACACAGATACGCAGTATTTT. Translation: CATSSEMTGSDTDTQYF.

V usage is TRBV6-6 and J usage is TRBJ1-4, with 9 bases identical to TRBD1. Germline CDR1 reads MNHNY; CDR2 reads SVGAGI (reference sequence). The CDR3 sequence is 16 residues long. V shed 6 bases, J shed 6 bases, and the junction held 11 bases outside the gene matches. CDR3 sequence (DNA): TGTGCCAGCAGACGCCCAAGGACAGGGGAAGATGAAAAACTGTTTTTT. Amino acids: CASRRPRTGEDEKLFF.

The V gene is TRBV19, the J gene TRBJ2-5, with 7 bases fitting TRBD1. The tail of the sequence fits TRBJ2-7 better, so the J call may be wrong. Germline CDR1 and CDR2: LNHDA and SQIVND (reference sequence). This CDR3 has 15 amino acids. The CDR3 loop reads CASSAVQGQPYEQYF. As DNA, the CDR3 is TGTGCCAGTAGTGCCGTCCAGGGACAGCCCTACGAGCAGTACTTC.